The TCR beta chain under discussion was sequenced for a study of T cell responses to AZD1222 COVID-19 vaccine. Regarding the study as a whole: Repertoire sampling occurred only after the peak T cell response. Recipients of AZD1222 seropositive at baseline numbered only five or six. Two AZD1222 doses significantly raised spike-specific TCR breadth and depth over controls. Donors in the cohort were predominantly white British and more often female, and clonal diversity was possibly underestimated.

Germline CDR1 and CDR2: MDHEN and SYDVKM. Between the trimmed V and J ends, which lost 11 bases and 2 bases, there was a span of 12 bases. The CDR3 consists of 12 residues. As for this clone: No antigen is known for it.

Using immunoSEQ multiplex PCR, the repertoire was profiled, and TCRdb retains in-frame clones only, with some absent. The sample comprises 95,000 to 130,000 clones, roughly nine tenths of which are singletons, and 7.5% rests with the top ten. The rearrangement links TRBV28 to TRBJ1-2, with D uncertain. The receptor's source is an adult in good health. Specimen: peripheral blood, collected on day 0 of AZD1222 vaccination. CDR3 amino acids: CAASGSNYGYTF. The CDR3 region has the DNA TGTGCCGCCAGTGGGTCCAACTATGGCTACACCTTC.